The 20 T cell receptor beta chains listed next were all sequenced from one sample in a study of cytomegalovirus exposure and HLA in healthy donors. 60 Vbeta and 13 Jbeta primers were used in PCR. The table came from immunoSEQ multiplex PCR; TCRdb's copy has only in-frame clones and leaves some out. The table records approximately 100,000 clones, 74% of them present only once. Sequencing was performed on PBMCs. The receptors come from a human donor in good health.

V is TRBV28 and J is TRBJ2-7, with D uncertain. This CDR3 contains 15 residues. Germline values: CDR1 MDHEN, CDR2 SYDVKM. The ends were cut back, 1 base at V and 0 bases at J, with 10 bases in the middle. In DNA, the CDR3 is TGTGCCAGCAGTTTATCTACCGGAGCCTCCTACGAGCAGTACTTC. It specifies CASSLSTGASYEQYF.

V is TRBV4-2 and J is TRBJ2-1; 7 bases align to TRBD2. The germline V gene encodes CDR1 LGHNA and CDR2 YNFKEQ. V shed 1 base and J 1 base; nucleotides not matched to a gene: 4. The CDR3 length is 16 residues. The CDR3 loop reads CASSQVGAGSYNEQFF. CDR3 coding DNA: TGTGCCAGCAGCCAAGTGGGAGCGGGGTCCTACAATGAGCAGTTCTTC.

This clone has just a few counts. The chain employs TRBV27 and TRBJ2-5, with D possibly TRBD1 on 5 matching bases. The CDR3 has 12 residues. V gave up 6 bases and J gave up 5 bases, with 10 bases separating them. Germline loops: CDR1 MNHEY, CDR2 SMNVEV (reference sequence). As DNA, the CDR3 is TGTGCCAGCAGAAGGGGCTGGGAGACCCAGTACTTC. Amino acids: CASRRGWETQYF.

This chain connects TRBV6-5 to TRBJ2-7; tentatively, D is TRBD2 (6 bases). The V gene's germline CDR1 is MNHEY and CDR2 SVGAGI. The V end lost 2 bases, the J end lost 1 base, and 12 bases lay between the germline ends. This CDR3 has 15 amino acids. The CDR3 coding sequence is TGTGCCAGCAGTTACATCGGGAGCGGATCCTACGAGCAGTACTTC. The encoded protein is CASSYIGSGSYEQYF.

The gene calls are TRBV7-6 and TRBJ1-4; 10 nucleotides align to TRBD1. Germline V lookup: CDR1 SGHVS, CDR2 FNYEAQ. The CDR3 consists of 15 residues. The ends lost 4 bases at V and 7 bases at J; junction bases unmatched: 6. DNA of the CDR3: TGTGCCAGCAGCTCAGGGGGACAGGGGAGTGAAAAACTGTTTTTT. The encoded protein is CASSSGGQGSEKLFF.

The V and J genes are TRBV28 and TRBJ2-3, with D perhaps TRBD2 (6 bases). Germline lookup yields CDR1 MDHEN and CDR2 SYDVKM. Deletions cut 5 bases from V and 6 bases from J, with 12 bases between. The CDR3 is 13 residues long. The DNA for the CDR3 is TGTGCCAGCAGTGGCCGGGACTGGGATACGCAGTATTTT. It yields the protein CASSGRDWDTQYF.

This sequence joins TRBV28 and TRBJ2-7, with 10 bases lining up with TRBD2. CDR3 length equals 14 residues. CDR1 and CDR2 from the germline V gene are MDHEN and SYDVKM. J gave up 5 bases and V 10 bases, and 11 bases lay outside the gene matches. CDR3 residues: CATTLAGESHEQYF. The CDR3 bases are TGTGCCACAACTCTAGCGGGAGAATCACACGAGCAGTACTTC.

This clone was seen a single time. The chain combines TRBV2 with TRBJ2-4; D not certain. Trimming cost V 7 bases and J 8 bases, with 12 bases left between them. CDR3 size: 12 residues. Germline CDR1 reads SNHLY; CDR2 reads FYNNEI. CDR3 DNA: TGTGCCAGCATGGTTCGCCGGGACATTCAGTACTTC. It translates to CASMVRRDIQYF.

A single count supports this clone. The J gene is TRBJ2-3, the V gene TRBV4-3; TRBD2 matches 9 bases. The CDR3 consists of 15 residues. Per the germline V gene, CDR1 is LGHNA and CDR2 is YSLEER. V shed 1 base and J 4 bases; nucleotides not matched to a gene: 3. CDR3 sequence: CASSQGLAGPDTQYF. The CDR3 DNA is TGCGCCAGCAGCCAAGGCCTAGCGGGGCCAGATACGCAGTATTTT.

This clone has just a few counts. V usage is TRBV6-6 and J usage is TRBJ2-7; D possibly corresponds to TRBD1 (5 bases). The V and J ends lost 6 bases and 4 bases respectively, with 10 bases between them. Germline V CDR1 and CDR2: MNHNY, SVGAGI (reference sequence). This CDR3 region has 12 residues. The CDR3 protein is CASSRREYEQYF. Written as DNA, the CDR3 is TGTGCCAGCAGCCGCAGGGAATACGAGCAGTACTTC.

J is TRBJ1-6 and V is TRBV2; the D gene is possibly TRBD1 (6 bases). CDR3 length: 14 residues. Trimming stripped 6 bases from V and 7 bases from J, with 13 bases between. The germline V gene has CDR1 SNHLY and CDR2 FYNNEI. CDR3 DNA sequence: TGTGCCAGCAGGTCAGGGGTGCGGAATTCACCCCTCCACTTT. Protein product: CASRSGVRNSPLHF.

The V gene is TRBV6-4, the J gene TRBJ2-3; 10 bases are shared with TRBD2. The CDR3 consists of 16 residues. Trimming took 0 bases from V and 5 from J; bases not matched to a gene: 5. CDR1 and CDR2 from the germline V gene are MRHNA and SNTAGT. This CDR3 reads CASSDSSSGGIDTQYF. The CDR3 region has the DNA TGTGCCAGCAGTGACTCTTCTAGCGGGGGCATAGATACGCAGTATTTT.

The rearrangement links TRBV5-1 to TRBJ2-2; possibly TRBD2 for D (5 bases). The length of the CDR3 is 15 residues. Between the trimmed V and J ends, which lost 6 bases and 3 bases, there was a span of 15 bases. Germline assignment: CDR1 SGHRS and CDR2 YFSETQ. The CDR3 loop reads CASNPYGEYTGELFF. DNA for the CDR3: TGCGCCAGCAACCCGTACGGGGAGTACACCGGGGAGCTGTTTTTT.

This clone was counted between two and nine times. CDR3 protein: CASRQTGGQGYYGYTF. The CDR3 bases are TGTGCCAGCAGACAAACCGGGGGACAGGGGTACTATGGCTACACCTTC. V usage is TRBV27 and J usage is TRBJ1-2, with 10 nucleotides matching TRBD1. J gave up 3 bases and V 6 bases, and 10 bases lay outside the gene matches. The CDR3 sequence is 16 residues long. From germline, CDR1 is MNHEY and CDR2 SMNVEV (reference sequence).

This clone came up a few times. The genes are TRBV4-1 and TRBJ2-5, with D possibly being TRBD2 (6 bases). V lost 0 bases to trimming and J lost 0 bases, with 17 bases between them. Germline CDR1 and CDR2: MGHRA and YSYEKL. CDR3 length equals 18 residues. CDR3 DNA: TGCGCCAGCAGCCAAGATTCAGGACTCGGAGGGAACCAAGAGACCCAGTACTTC. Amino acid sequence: CASSQDSGLGGNQETQYF.

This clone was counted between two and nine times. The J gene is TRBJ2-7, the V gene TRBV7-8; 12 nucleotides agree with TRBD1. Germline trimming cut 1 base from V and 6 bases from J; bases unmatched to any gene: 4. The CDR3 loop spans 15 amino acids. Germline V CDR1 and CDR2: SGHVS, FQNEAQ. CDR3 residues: CASSLVGTGGGEQYF. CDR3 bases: TGTGCCAGCAGCTTAGTGGGGACAGGGGGCGGCGAGCAGTACTTC. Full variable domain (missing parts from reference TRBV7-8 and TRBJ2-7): GAGVSQSPRYKVAKRGQDVALRCDPISGHVSLFWYQQALGQGPEFLTYFQNEAQLDKSGLPSDRFFAERPEGSVSTLKIQRTQQEDSAVYLCASSLVGTGGGEQYFGPGTRLTVT.

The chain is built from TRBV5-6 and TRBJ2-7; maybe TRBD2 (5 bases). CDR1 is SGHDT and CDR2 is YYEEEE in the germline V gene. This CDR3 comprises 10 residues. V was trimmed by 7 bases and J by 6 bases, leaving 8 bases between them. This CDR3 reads CASGLGEQYF. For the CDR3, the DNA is TGTGCCAGCGGACTCGGCGAGCAGTACTTC. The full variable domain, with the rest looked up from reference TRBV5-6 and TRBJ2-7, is DAGVTQSPTHLIKTRGQQVTLRCSPKSGHDTVSWYQQALGQGPQFIFQYYEEEERQRGNFPDRFSGHQFPNYSSELNVNALLLGDSALYLCASGLGEQYFGPGTRLTVT.

CDR3 protein: CASSPTARLSTGELFF. As DNA, the CDR3 is TGTGCCAGCAGCCCCACCGCCAGGTTGAGCACCGGGGAGCTGTTTTTT. The V and J genes are TRBV5-6 and TRBJ2-2, with D hard to call. Trimming removed 4 bases from V and 4 bases from J, with 17 bases in between. CDR1 and CDR2 (germline): SGHDT, YYEEEE. This CDR3 spans 16 amino acids.

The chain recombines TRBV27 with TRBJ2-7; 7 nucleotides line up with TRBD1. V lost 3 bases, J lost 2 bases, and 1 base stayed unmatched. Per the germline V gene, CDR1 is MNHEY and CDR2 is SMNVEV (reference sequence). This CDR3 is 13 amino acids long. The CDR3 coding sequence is TGTGCCAGCAGTTTGACAGGGACCTACGAGCAGTACTTC. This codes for CASSLTGTYEQYF.

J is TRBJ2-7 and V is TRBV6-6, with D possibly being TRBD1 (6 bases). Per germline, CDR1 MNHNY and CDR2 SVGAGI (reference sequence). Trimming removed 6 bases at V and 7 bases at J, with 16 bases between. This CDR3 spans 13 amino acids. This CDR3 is CASSLSRDTEQYF. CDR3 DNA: TGTGCCAGCAGCCTCTCCCGGGACACGGAGCAGTACTTC.